This T cell receptor (beta chain) originates from a study of cytomegalovirus exposure and HLA in healthy donors. Germline lookup yields CDR1 GTSNPN and CDR2 SVGIG (reference sequence). V gave up 1 base and J gave up 1 base; unmatched junction bases: 9. This CDR3 has 16 residues. TCRdb keeps only in-frame clones here, not all; method: immunoSEQ multiplex PCR. The profile shows about 130,000 clones, 82% of them singletons. Study-level points and caveats: Subsequent analysis revealed that first-cohort TCR clusters tended to co-occur in the 120 validation repertoires. According to reports, the classifier identified cytomegalovirus status with high specificity and sensitivity.

Worth noting for this clone: Its antigen is unidentified.

The study drew the donors from its approximately 110-subject validation cohort, separate from the roughly 700-subject first cohort. The sequenced sample consisted of PBMCs. The TCR was taken from a man aged 30-40 years in good health and CMV-seropositive. The rearrangement links TRBV30 to TRBJ1-1, with 7 bases aligning to TRBD1. The CDR3 reads CAWSAKKSGGNTEAFF. For the CDR3, the DNA is TGTGCCTGGAGTGCGAAGAAGTCAGGGGGGAACACTGAAGCTTTCTTT.